The 16 T cell receptor beta chains in this list originate from one sample, sequenced in a study of siplizumab effects on memory and regulatory T cells. Method: immunoSEQ multiplex PCR; TCRdb's copy keeps in-frame clones and lacks some. The table has about 110,000 clones, just under 95% seen once. Sequenced: CD4+ T cells sorted from blood. The receptors were gathered from a human donor in good health.

The chain joins TRBV12-5 to TRBJ2-7; 10 bases agree with TRBD1. Trimming took 2 bases from V and 2 from J; bases not matched to a gene: 3. In germline, CDR1 is LGHNT, CDR2 FRNRAP. This CDR3 is built from 15 residues. CDR3 loop: CASGLRQGATYEQYF. DNA for the CDR3: TGTGCTAGTGGTTTGAGACAGGGGGCTACCTACGAGCAGTACTTC. The variable domain in full, with the rest retrieved from reference TRBV12-5 and TRBJ2-7, is DARVTQTPRHKVTEMGQEVTMRCQPILGHNTVFWYRQTMMQGLELLAYFRNRAPLDDSGMPKDRFSAEMPDATLATLKIQPSEPRDSAVYFCASGLRQGATYEQYFGPGTRLTVT.

The V and J genes are TRBV6-6 and TRBJ1-2; D remains ambiguous. Trimming shortened V by 5 bases and J by 8 bases, and 12 bases separated the two germline ends. This CDR3 has 12 amino acids. Germline-derived CDR1 and CDR2 are MNHNY and SVGAGI (reference sequence). In nucleotides, the CDR3 is TGTGCCAGCAGTGGGAGCTCGGGCGGCTACACCTTC. It specifies CASSGSSGGYTF.

The V gene is TRBV19, the J gene TRBJ2-1; D not certain. The V end was cut by 4 bases, the J end by 0 bases, with 10 bases between. The CDR3 has 15 amino acids. Germline V gene lookup returns CDR1 LNHDA and CDR2 SQIVND (reference sequence). CDR3 in amino acids: CASSSSGGSYNEQFF. For the CDR3, the DNA is TGTGCCAGTAGTAGTTCGGGTGGCTCCTACAATGAGCAGTTCTTC.

This clone came up once. V gene TRBV6-1 combines with J gene TRBJ1-6; 8 bases align to TRBD1. J lost 7 bases, V lost 8 bases, and 7 bases had no gene match. Germline V CDR1 and CDR2: MNHNS, SASEGT. There are 14 residues in the CDR3. CDR3 residues: CASLSTGENSPLHF. In DNA form, the CDR3 reads TGTGCCAGCCTTTCGACAGGGGAAAATTCACCCCTCCACTTT.

The gene calls are TRBV18 and TRBJ2-7; D ambiguous. Trimming removed 4 bases from V and 0 bases from J, with 10 bases in between. In germline, CDR1 is KGHSH, CDR2 LQKENI. The CDR3 is made up of 14 amino acids. CDR3 sequence: CASSHTETSYEQYF. As DNA, the CDR3 is TGTGCCAGCTCACACACAGAGACCTCCTACGAGCAGTACTTC.

The chain links TRBV9 to TRBJ2-6, with D maybe TRBD1 (6 bases). Germline V lookup: CDR1 SGDLS, CDR2 YYNGEE. V lost 4 bases and J lost 0, with 20 bases in between. CDR3 size: 19 residues. CDR3 coding DNA: TGTGCCAGCAGCCTGGGACACTCGTTCCCCGACTCTGGGGCCAACGTCCTGACTTTC. Translated, it gives CASSLGHSFPDSGANVLTF.

This rearrangement joins TRBV6-5 to TRBJ2-4, with D maybe TRBD1 (5 bases). Trimming took 5 bases from V and 8 from J, leaving 13 bases between them. The CDR3 loop spans 13 amino acids. CDR1 and CDR2 from the germline V gene are MNHEY and SVGAGI. The CDR3 region is CASSRQLWDIQYF. DNA of the CDR3: TGTGCCAGCAGTCGACAGCTATGGGACATTCAGTACTTC.

The gene calls are TRBV10-3 and TRBJ1-1, with D tentatively TRBD1 (5 bases). V gave up 0 bases and J gave up 4 bases, with 12 bases separating them. This CDR3 is 15 amino acids long. Germline CDR1 reads ENHRY; CDR2 reads SYGVKD. CDR3 in amino acids: CAISESWQGVTEAFF. The CDR3 DNA is TGTGCCATCAGTGAGTCTTGGCAGGGAGTCACTGAAGCTTTCTTT.

The chain combines TRBV5-1 with TRBJ2-1; unclear D gene. V lost 0 bases and J 7 bases, leaving 8 bases between the germline ends. The CDR3 contains 13 residues. In germline, CDR1 is SGHRS, CDR2 YFSETQ. For the CDR3, the DNA is TGCGCCAGCAGCTTGGCCGATGGGAATGAGCAGTTCTTC. The encoded protein is CASSLADGNEQFF.

CDR3 nucleotides: TGTGCCAGCTCACTTGAGGGGACCAATTCACCCCTCCACTTT. As protein: CASSLEGTNSPLHF. The chain carries TRBV18 and TRBJ1-6, with a possible D match to TRBD1 (5 bases). Per the germline V gene, CDR1 is KGHSH and CDR2 is LQKENI. Trimming took 4 bases from V and 7 from J, leaving 11 bases between them. This CDR3 spans 14 amino acids. Filled out from reference TRBV18 and TRBJ1-6, the complete variable domain reads NAGVMQNPRHLVRRRGQEARLRCSPMKGHSHVYWYRQLPEEGLKFMVYLQKENIIDESGMPKERFSAEFPKEGPSILRIQQVVRGDSAAYFCASSLEGTNSPLHFGNGTRLTVT.

CDR3 amino acids: CASSLNGGEETQYF. The DNA of the CDR3 is TGCGCCAGCAGCTTGAATGGCGGGGAAGAGACCCAGTACTTC. V usage is TRBV5-1 and J usage is TRBJ2-5; D might be TRBD2 (6 bases). The CDR3 has 14 amino acids. V shed 1 base and J shed 3 bases, with 10 bases lying between them. The germline V gene encodes CDR1 SGHRS and CDR2 YFSETQ. The variable domain in full, completed from reference TRBV5-1 and TRBJ2-5, reads KAGVTQTPRYLIKTRGQQVTLSCSPISGHRSVSWYQQTPGQGLQFLFEYFSETQRNKGNFPGRFSGRQFSNSRSEMNVSTLELGDSALYLCASSLNGGEETQYFGPGTRLLVL.

The J gene is TRBJ1-1, the V gene TRBV12-2. TRBV12-2 represents a pseudogene. This CDR3 has 17 residues. The CDR3 region has the DNA TGTGCAAGTCGCTTCTCTCCGAACGCTGACCTGAACACTGAAGCTTTCTTT. Its protein product is CASRFSPNADLNTEAFF.

V and J are TRBV6-5 and TRBJ2-2, with D unclear. CDR1 is MNHEY, CDR2 SVGAGI, per germline. Trimming removed 0 bases at V and 4 bases at J, with 6 bases between. The CDR3 is 14 residues long. This chain's CDR3 is CASSYSTITGELFF. The DNA of the CDR3 is TGTGCCAGCAGTTACTCGACGATCACCGGGGAGCTGTTTTTT.

The V gene is TRBV28, the J gene TRBJ1-5; D uncertain. Deletions cut 5 bases from V and 4 bases from J, with 6 bases between. This CDR3 comprises 12 residues. Germline CDR1 is MDHEN and CDR2 is SYDVKM. The CDR3 DNA is TGTGCCAGCAGTCAATTAAATCAGCCCCAGCATTTT. It is translated as CASSQLNQPQHF.

CDR3 bases: TGTGCCAGCTCACCGGGGCCGGGGGGTGGCTACACCTTC. Translating gives CASSPGPGGGYTF. V and J are TRBV18 and TRBJ1-2; tentative D call: TRBD1 (5 bases). Germline loops: CDR1 KGHSH, CDR2 LQKENI. Trimming stripped 3 bases from V and 7 bases from J, with 12 bases between. The CDR3 has 13 residues.

This clone was seen a few times. The chain joins TRBV7-2 to TRBJ2-7, with TRBD1 matching 7 bases. This CDR3 has 13 residues. Germline lookup yields CDR1 SGHTA and CDR2 FQGNSA. The ends lost 2 bases at V and 4 bases at J; junction bases unmatched: 2. The CDR3 region is CASSLNRGYEQYF. CDR3 nucleotide sequence: TGTGCCAGCAGCTTAAACAGGGGTTACGAGCAGTACTTC. Full variable domain (missing parts from reference TRBV7-2 and TRBJ2-7): GAGVSQSPSNKVTEKGKDVELRCDPISGHTALYWYRQSLGQGLEFLIYFQGNSAPDKSGLPSDRFSAERTGGSVSTLTIQRTQQEDSAVYLCASSLNRGYEQYFGPGTRLTVT.